This T cell receptor beta chain was identified during a study of T cell repertoires in cytomegalovirus infection. Overall study context: TCR beta signatures that were public indicated CMV infection and matching HLA type.

The CDR3 runs 16 residues. CDR1 and CDR2 (germline): MNHEY, SVGEGT. Trimming shortened V by 6 bases and J by 1 base, and 18 bases separated the two germline ends. For this clonotype: As yet, its antigen is unknown.

From the reads, TCRdb called clonotypes with MiXCR, one entry per CDR3 protein. The sample carries 350,000 to 550,000 distinct CDR3 sequences, 30% to 40% recorded once. Study-wide points: Individuals carrying CMV plus the relevant HLA were identified by cumulative frequency of public TCR beta families. Clonotypes of TCR beta that were HLA-C-restricted and CMV-specific dominated the ex vivo response.

The chain is built from TRBV6-2 or TRBV6-3 and TRBJ1-1; D gene ambiguous. Sequencing was done on a sample of PBMCs. The clonotype comes from a human donor in good health (CMV status not recorded). Some clones in this sample may be carry-over from other donors' samples. The CDR3 nucleotides are TGTGCCAGCAGCCCATATCCGGGTTTGGCGAACACTGAAGCTTTCTTT. Amino acids: CASSPYPGLANTEAFF.